The sample holds a few counts of the clone carrying this TCR beta chain. Its matching antigen is unknown. Trimming took 1 base from V and 4 from J; bases not matched to a gene: 8. Per the germline V gene, CDR1 is SGHTA and CDR2 is FQGNSA. The CDR3 totals 17 residues. The data derive from a study of T-cell memory formation after mild COVID-19. TCRdb re-derived calls from the 5' RACE reads in MiXCR, one entry per CDR3 protein. In the table there are more than 300,000 distinct CDR3 sequences, around 13% of which are singletons. Notes on the study in general: Mainly in CM and EM were contracting CD4+ clones; CD8+ were in EMRA.

Material for sequencing was PBMCs or a T cell subset sorted from them (not recorded which). The TCR comes from a young man who had mild COVID-19 (a few samples of this study predate the infection). Cell type and time point are not known. The chain has TRBV7-2 and TRBJ1-2; TRBD1 aligns across 11 bases. CDR3 DNA sequence: TGTGCCAGCAGCTTAGGGACGGACAGGGGGCGGATCTATGGCTACACCTTC. It codes for CASSLGTDRGRIYGYTF.